The 30 T cell receptor beta chains reported below all come from one sample, sequenced in a study of T cell changes during pregnancy in multiple sclerosis. Generated by immunoSEQ multiplex PCR, the TCRdb table keeps only in-frame clones and is missing some. Found here are tens of thousands of clones, 91% of them singletons; the top ten hold 5.5% to 7%. The sample in question was CD8+ T cells from peripheral blood mononuclear cells, obtained in the second trimester of pregnancy. The origin of the receptors is a female donor with multiple sclerosis, enrolled in a pregnancy study.

J is TRBJ2-7 and V is TRBV4-1, with a weak D call TRBD1 (6 bases). CDR3 size: 15 residues. Germline-derived CDR1 and CDR2 are MGHRA and YSYEKL. V gave up 5 bases and J gave up 0 bases, with 14 bases separating them. The CDR3 nucleotides are TGCGCCAGCAGCGTGGACAGAGAAAGCTCCTACGAGCAGTACTTC. This encodes CASSVDRESSYEQYF.

This sequence joins TRBV5-6 and TRBJ1-2, with D possibly matching TRBD1 (5 bases). Germline assignment: CDR1 SGHDT and CDR2 YYEEEE. The CDR3 runs 12 residues. Trimming took off 5 bases at V and 8 bases at J, with 13 bases between the two ends. CDR3 nucleotides: TGTGCCAGCAGATCGCAGGGATTCGGCTACACCTTC. Its translation is CASRSQGFGYTF.

The chain has TRBV7-9 and TRBJ1-1; D is perhaps TRBD1 (6 bases). V lost 3 bases and J lost 5, with 13 bases in between. The CDR3 is 14 amino acids. Looked up from germline, CDR1 is SEHNR and CDR2 is FQNEAQ (reference sequence). The CDR3: CASSFGGGRTEAFF. As DNA, the CDR3 is TGTGCCAGCAGCTTCGGTGGGGGCAGGACTGAAGCTTTCTTT.

The chain has TRBV6-5 and TRBJ2-2; tentative D call: TRBD2 (6 bases). Looked up from germline, CDR1 is MNHEY and CDR2 is SVGAGI. There are 14 residues in the CDR3. Trimming stripped 0 bases from V and 5 bases from J, with 7 bases between. CDR3 sequence reads: CASSYSRGTGELFF. DNA for the CDR3: TGTGCCAGCAGTTACTCGCGGGGAACCGGGGAGCTGTTTTTT.

The J gene is TRBJ2-1, the V gene TRBV27, with D possibly matching TRBD2 (5 bases). V was cut by 3 bases and J by 3 bases, with 6 bases left in between. From germline, CDR1 is MNHEY and CDR2 SMNVEV (reference sequence). The CDR3 is made up of 13 amino acids. The CDR3 bases are TGTGCCAGCAGTTTCGGGATCTACAATGAGCAGTTCTTC. Its translation: CASSFGIYNEQFF.

The chain joins TRBV4-1 to TRBJ2-7; D perhaps matches TRBD1 (5 bases). Trimming stripped 0 bases from V and 2 bases from J, with 11 bases between. The CDR3 is 15 amino acids. The germline V gene encodes CDR1 MGHRA and CDR2 YSYEKL. CDR3 amino acids: CASSQEDRPAYEQYF. CDR3 bases: TGCGCCAGCAGCCAAGAAGACAGACCTGCCTACGAGCAGTACTTC.

The CDR3 bases are TGTGCCAGCAGCGTAGTTGAGGGCCTCGGGGAGACCCAGTACTTC. Translation: CASSVVEGLGETQYF. The chain employs TRBV9 and TRBJ2-5, with D possibly TRBD2 on 5 matching bases. Germline V CDR1 and CDR2: SGDLS, YYNGEE. V was clipped by 0 bases and J by 5 bases, with 14 bases between them. This CDR3 is 15 amino acids long.

This chain connects TRBV7-2 to TRBJ2-1; tentatively, D is TRBD1 (6 bases). The V and J ends lost 1 base and 4 bases respectively, with 17 bases between them. Per germline, CDR1 SGHTA and CDR2 FQGNSA. This CDR3 region has 17 residues. The CDR3 DNA reads TGTGCCAGCAGCTTAGGGAGGACAGAGTTAAGGTACAATGAGCAGTTCTTC. It translates to CASSLGRTELRYNEQFF.

The chain carries TRBV6-1 and TRBJ2-3, with TRBD2 identical over 8 bases. The germline gives CDR1 MNHNS, CDR2 SASEGT. Germline trimming cut 3 bases from V and 6 bases from J; bases unmatched to any gene: 23. This CDR3 is 20 amino acids long. CDR3 coding DNA: TGTGCCAGCAGTGATCGGGCCAGGGGATTACTAGCGGAACTACCGGATACGCAGTATTTT. This translates into CASSDRARGLLAELPDTQYF.

The chain employs TRBV5-1 and TRBJ2-1, with D unresolved. The CDR3 sequence is 16 residues long. Germline lookup yields CDR1 SGHRS and CDR2 YFSETQ. Trimming shortened V by 0 bases and J by 6 bases, and 16 bases separated the two germline ends. The CDR3 sequence is CASSLGADHPTNEQFF. The CDR3, as DNA: TGCGCCAGCAGCTTGGGGGCAGACCACCCGACCAATGAGCAGTTCTTC.

The V gene is TRBV4-1, the J gene TRBJ2-2; possibly TRBD2 for D (6 bases). This CDR3 contains 16 residues. From germline, CDR1 is MGHRA and CDR2 YSYEKL. Trimming took 0 bases from V and 4 from J, leaving 12 bases between them. CDR3 bases: TGCGCCAGCAGCCAAGAGGGAACCGGGGGCACCGGGGAGCTGTTTTTT. It codes for CASSQEGTGGTGELFF.

This chain connects TRBV2 to TRBJ2-1, with a possible D match to TRBD2 (7 bases). CDR3 size: 15 residues. Germline assignment: CDR1 SNHLY and CDR2 FYNNEI. The V end lost 6 bases, the J end lost 7 bases, and 19 bases lay between the germline ends. The CDR3 sequence is CASRLGLGGWNEQFF. DNA for the CDR3: TGTGCCAGCAGGCTTGGACTAGGGGGTTGGAATGAGCAGTTCTTC.

This clone counts as medium-sized (0.01 to 0.1%). The chain recombines TRBV2 with TRBJ2-7, with 9 bases identical to TRBD2. With 7 bases clipped from V and 2 bases from J, the junction kept 12 bases outside the gene matches. This CDR3 has 16 residues. From germline, CDR1 is SNHLY and CDR2 FYNNEI. The CDR3 loop is CASNTEGAGGPYEQYF. In nucleotides, the CDR3 is TGTGCCAGCAACACTGAGGGGGCGGGGGGGCCCTACGAGCAGTACTTC.

V usage is TRBV13 and J usage is TRBJ1-2; 7 nucleotides align to TRBD1. V trimming: 7 bases; J trimming: 4 bases; junction bases outside the gene matches: 6. The CDR3 length is 13 residues. Germline CDR1 and CDR2: PRHDT and FYEKMQ (reference sequence). The CDR3 sequence: CASNRGDGYGYTF. CDR3 DNA sequence: TGTGCCAGCAACAGGGGTGACGGCTATGGCTACACCTTC.

The J gene is TRBJ2-7, the V gene TRBV19, with a tentative D call TRBD2 (6 bases). Trimming removed 3 bases from V and 6 bases from J, with 15 bases in between. Per the germline V gene, CDR1 is LNHDA and CDR2 is SQIVND (reference sequence). CDR3 size: 14 residues. The CDR3: CASSINPGVVEQYF. CDR3 in DNA: TGTGCCAGTAGTATCAACCCGGGGGTTGTCGAGCAGTACTTC.

CDR3 DNA sequence: TGTGCCAGCAGTCAAACACCACCTCCTCTAGGAGCGGGAGCCCTCTACGAGCAGTACTTC. This translates into CASSQTPPPLGAGALYEQYF. The chain links TRBV27 to TRBJ2-7; TRBD2 matches at 8 bases. Germline CDR1 reads MNHEY; CDR2 reads SMNVEV (reference sequence). The CDR3 is 20 residues long. Trimming cost V 5 bases and J 3 bases; bases outside gene matches: 24.

J is TRBJ2-5 and V is TRBV9; D remains unclear. The CDR3 is 11 amino acids. Germline CDR1 and CDR2: SGDLS and YYNGEE. V gave up 0 bases and J gave up 11 bases, with 8 bases separating them. The CDR3 loop is CASSVGKEQYF. CDR3 in DNA: TGTGCCAGCAGCGTAGGAAAAGAGCAGTACTTC.

The CDR3 DNA follows: TGTGCCAGCAGTTACGGGACCCACAGGGATTCACCCCTCCACTTT. It yields the protein CASSYGTHRDSPLHF. The V and J genes are TRBV6-5 and TRBJ1-6, with D possibly being TRBD1 (6 bases). Germline V lookup: CDR1 MNHEY, CDR2 SVGAGI. The CDR3 extends over 15 amino acids. With 2 bases removed from V and 8 bases from J, the gap between germline ends came to 13 bases.

The gene calls are TRBV4-1 and TRBJ2-7, with 10 bases aligning to TRBD2. V was pared by 0 bases and J by 3 bases, with 5 bases of the junction left unmatched. The CDR3 loop spans 16 amino acids. Germline CDR1 reads MGHRA; CDR2 reads YSYEKL. Written as DNA, the CDR3 is TGCGCCAGCAGCCAAGACCTAGCGGGGGTCAGCTACGAGCAGTACTTC. Translation gives CASSQDLAGVSYEQYF.

J is TRBJ2-5 and V is TRBV7-3; 7 nucleotides match TRBD1. Germline CDR1 and CDR2: SGHTA and FQGTGA. The CDR3 totals 19 residues. The V segment lost 5 bases and the J segment 0 bases; nucleotides outside the gene matches: 18. This chain's CDR3 is CASSPRPTGAVADQETQYF. The CDR3 DNA sequence: TGTGCCAGCAGCCCTCGCCCCACAGGGGCGGTCGCGGACCAAGAGACCCAGTACTTC. The full variable domain, with the rest looked up from reference TRBV7-3 and TRBJ2-5, is GAGVSQTPSNKVTEKGKYVELRCDPISGHTALYWYRQSLGQGPEFLIYFQGTGAADDSGLPNDRFFAVRPEGSVSTLKIQRTERGDSAVYLCASSPRPTGAVADQETQYFGPGTRLLVL.

V and J are TRBV7-2 and TRBJ2-7; 11 bases are shared with TRBD2. The CDR3 extends over 15 amino acids. Germline V gene lookup returns CDR1 SGHTA and CDR2 FQGNSA. V dropped 5 bases and J dropped 4; count of bases not matched to a gene: 7. CDR3 protein: CASSPRLAGFYEQYF. CDR3 nucleotide sequence: TGTGCCAGCAGCCCTAGACTAGCGGGGTTTTACGAGCAGTACTTC. Looking up the rest from reference TRBV7-2 and TRBJ2-7 gives the full variable domain: GAGVSQSPSNKVTEKGKDVELRCDPISGHTALYWYRQSLGQGLEFLIYFQGNSAPDKSGLPSDRFSAERTGGSVSTLTIQRTQQEDSAVYLCASSPRLAGFYEQYFGPGTRLTVT.

This clone was observed a single time. The gene calls are TRBV12-1 and TRBJ2-2; TRBD1, the table's D call, was not compared with the DNA. TRBV12-1 is tagged as a pseudogene. This CDR3 has 17 amino acids. CDR3 in amino acids: CASSQIRDRGLGGELFF. The CDR3 bases are TGTGCCAGCAGCCAAATCCGGGACAGGGGGCTCGGCGGGGAGCTGTTTTTT.

The chain carries TRBV27 and TRBJ1-1; 7 bases fit TRBD1. Losses at the gene ends were 7 bases for V and 6 bases for J; bases not matched to a gene: 17. CDR3 length equals 16 residues. Germline-derived CDR1 and CDR2 are MNHEY and SMNVEV (reference sequence). CDR3 amino acids: CASTKIKGTEGSEAFF. The CDR3 DNA follows: TGTGCCAGCACTAAAATTAAGGGGACAGAAGGGTCTGAAGCTTTCTTT.

V is TRBV4-1 and J is TRBJ1-1, with D unresolved. The ends were cut back, 3 bases at V and 3 bases at J, with 14 bases in the middle. Germline assignment: CDR1 MGHRA and CDR2 YSYEKL. The CDR3 is 15 residues long. CDR3 sequence reads: CASSHPQRSDTEAFF. CDR3 in DNA: TGCGCCAGCAGCCATCCACAGCGGTCTGACACTGAAGCTTTCTTT.

Only a few counts were recorded for this clone. This rearrangement joins TRBV7-7 to TRBJ1-1, with 8 bases identical to TRBD1. V lost 6 bases, J lost 2 bases, and 8 bases stayed unmatched. The length of the CDR3 is 15 residues. Germline V lookup: CDR1 SSHAT, CDR2 FNYEAQ (reference sequence). CDR3 nucleotide sequence: TGTGCCAGCAGAAAATCACAGGGGGAAAACACTGAAGCTTTCTTT. It yields the protein CASRKSQGENTEAFF.

This clone occurred many times. The chain uses TRBV19 and TRBJ2-1, with TRBD1 identical over 9 bases. The CDR3 is 14 residues long. Germline values: CDR1 LNHDA, CDR2 SQIVND (reference sequence). V lost 6 bases and J lost 8; bases outside the gene matches: 8. CDR3 in DNA: TGTGCCAGTAGGACCGGGACAGGGTTCCATGAGCAGTTCTTC. Translating gives CASRTGTGFHEQFF.

V usage is TRBV5-1 and J usage is TRBJ1-1, with a tentative D call TRBD1 (5 bases). Germline lookup yields CDR1 SGHRS and CDR2 YFSETQ. Trimming removed 7 bases from V and 4 bases from J, with 17 bases in between. This CDR3 comprises 14 residues. The DNA for the CDR3 is TGCGCCAGCGCCCCCAGGGCACCTATCACTGAAGCTTTCTTT. It encodes CASAPRAPITEAFF.

The V and J genes are TRBV19 and TRBJ2-7, with 7 positions matching TRBD1. V gave up 4 bases and J gave up 2 bases; unmatched junction bases: 8. This CDR3 region has 15 residues. The germline V gene encodes CDR1 LNHDA and CDR2 SQIVND (reference sequence). CDR3 bases: TGTGCCAGTAGTACCCGGACAGGAGACCCCTACGAGCAGTACTTC. The encoded protein is CASSTRTGDPYEQYF.

Only one count was recorded for this clone. The chain carries TRBV4-1 and TRBJ1-4; 8 nucleotides agree with TRBD1. Looked up from germline, CDR1 is MGHRA and CDR2 is YSYEKL. The CDR3 is 17 residues long. V was clipped by 1 base and J by 3 bases; unmatched bases: 7. The CDR3 DNA reads as TGCGCCAGCAGCCAAGGACAGGGGATACTGGCTAATGAAAAACTGTTTTTT. Protein sequence: CASSQGQGILANEKLFF.

The chain carries TRBV4-2 and TRBJ2-7; possibly TRBD1 for D (5 bases). Looked up from germline, CDR1 is LGHNA and CDR2 is YNFKEQ. CDR3 length: 17 residues. V was cut by 0 bases and J by 2 bases, with 17 bases left in between. CDR3 residues: CASSQDFDSLGTYEQYF. CDR3 nucleotide sequence: TGTGCCAGCAGCCAAGACTTCGACAGCTTAGGAACCTACGAGCAGTACTTC.